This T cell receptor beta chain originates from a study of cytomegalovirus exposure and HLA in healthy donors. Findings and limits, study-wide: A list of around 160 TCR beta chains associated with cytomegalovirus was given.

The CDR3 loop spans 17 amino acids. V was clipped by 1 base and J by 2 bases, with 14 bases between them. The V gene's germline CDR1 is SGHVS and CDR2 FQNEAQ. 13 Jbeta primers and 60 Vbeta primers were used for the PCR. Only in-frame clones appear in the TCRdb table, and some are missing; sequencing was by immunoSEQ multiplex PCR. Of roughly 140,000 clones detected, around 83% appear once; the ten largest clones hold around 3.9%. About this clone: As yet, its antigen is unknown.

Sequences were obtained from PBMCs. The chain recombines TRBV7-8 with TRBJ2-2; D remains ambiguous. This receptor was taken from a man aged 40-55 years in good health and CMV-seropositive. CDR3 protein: CASSLVRRSSNTGELFF. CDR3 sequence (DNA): TGTGCCAGCAGCTTAGTTAGGCGGAGTTCCAACACCGGGGAGCTGTTTTTT. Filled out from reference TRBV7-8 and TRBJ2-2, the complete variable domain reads GAGVSQSPRYKVAKRGQDVALRCDPISGHVSLFWYQQALGQGPEFLTYFQNEAQLDKSGLPSDRFFAERPEGSVSTLKIQRTQQEDSAVYLCASSLVRRSSNTGELFFGEGSRLTVL.